Below, 12 T cell receptor beta chains from the same sample are listed, as sequenced in a study of post-analysis software for immune sequencing data. Their antigens are not known. General study points: Patients had higher frequencies than controls of about five TRBV segments, including TRBV5-6, TRBV5-1 and TRBV20-1.

Unique molecular identifiers were present in the TCR beta cDNA libraries. MiXCR, applied by TCRdb to the PCR reads, yields one record per CDR3 protein. Among around 200,000 distinct CDR3 sequences listed, about 30% were seen once. Sequencing was performed on blood. The receptors derive from a girl aged 2 to 17 with multiple sclerosis.

Note on this clonotype: A much more abundant neighbour one base away suggests this may be a read error. The chain uses TRBV12-3 or TRBV12-4 and TRBJ2-5; D call uncertain. Matching the DNA end better, TRBJ2-7 makes the J call doubtful. The CDR3 loop spans 11 amino acids. CDR3 DNA: TGTGTCAGCAGATCCTGGGGCGAGCAGTACTTC. Amino acid sequence: CVSRSWGEQYF.

The chain employs TRBV6-6 and TRBJ2-1, with 10 bases that match TRBD2. The V segment lost 2 bases and the J segment 6 bases; nucleotides outside the gene matches: 7. The CDR3 has 16 residues. Germline CDR1 reads MNHNY; CDR2 reads SVGAGI (reference sequence). CDR3 loop: CASSYPRSGRTNEQFF. DNA for the CDR3: TGTGCCAGCAGTTACCCCCGTAGCGGGAGGACCAATGAGCAGTTCTTC.

This clonotype has ten or more counts. The chain links TRBV28 to TRBJ2-1; TRBD2 matches at 9 bases. Germline CDR1 is MDHEN and CDR2 is SYDVKM. V gave up 6 bases and J gave up 9 bases; unmatched junction bases: 12. This CDR3 spans 15 amino acids. CDR3 bases: TGTGCCAGCAGGAGCGGGACTAGCCACAATATTGAGCAGTTCTTC. This sequence encodes CASRSGTSHNIEQFF.

V is TRBV24-1 and J is TRBJ2-2, with a tentative D call TRBD1 (6 bases). Per the germline V gene, CDR1 is KGHDR and CDR2 is SFDVKD. The CDR3 loop spans 17 amino acids. The V end lost 0 bases, the J end lost 7 bases, and 17 bases lay between the germline ends. The CDR3 coding sequence is TGTGCCACCAGTGATTTGCCCTCCAACAGGGCGGTCGGGGAGCTGTTTTTT. Translated: CATSDLPSNRAVGELFF.

This clonotype was counted only a few times. J is TRBJ1-1 and V is TRBV4-2; TRBD1 aligns across 8 bases. The CDR3 loop spans 16 amino acids. The ends lost 4 bases at V and 0 bases at J; junction bases unmatched: 7. Looked up from germline, CDR1 is LGHNA and CDR2 is YNFKEQ. The CDR3 coding sequence is TGTGCCAGCAGCCGACGACAGGGGACCATGAACACTGAAGCTTTCTTT. It codes for CASSRRQGTMNTEAFF.

The chain has TRBV5-1 and TRBJ2-7, with 8 nucleotides matching TRBD2. V shed 2 bases, J shed 2 bases, and the junction held 12 bases outside the gene matches. This CDR3 comprises 17 residues. Germline values: CDR1 SGHRS, CDR2 YFSETQ. Written as DNA, the CDR3 is TGCGCCAGCAGCTTTATGTGGGGCGGGGGGCCAACCTACGAGCAGTACTTC. Protein sequence: CASSFMWGGGPTYEQYF.

This clonotype was detected many times. The chain recombines TRBV18 with TRBJ1-2; D gene uncertain. CDR1 is KGHSH, CDR2 LQKENI, per germline. V gave up 0 bases and J gave up 6 bases, with 20 bases separating them. The CDR3 length is 17 residues. The CDR3 nucleotides read TGTGCCAGCTCACCACCGAACAATGAGGGTCGGGCGGATGGCTACACCTTC. Its translation is CASSPPNNEGRADGYTF.

In its sample, this clonotype was seen a few times. The chain recombines TRBV20-1 with TRBJ2-4, with TRBD1 matching over 7 bases. V lost 5 bases, J lost 3 bases, and 4 bases stayed unmatched. The CDR3 is made up of 13 amino acids. Germline CDR1 is DFQATT and CDR2 is SNEGSKA (reference sequence). The CDR3 is CSAPRDSKNIQYF. CDR3 DNA sequence: TGCAGTGCTCCCCGGGACAGCAAAAACATTCAGTACTTC.

This clonotype was found many times. V usage is TRBV29-1 and J usage is TRBJ2-5; no reliable D call. The CDR3 consists of 12 residues. CDR1 is SQVTM and CDR2 is ANQGSEA in the germline V gene. V lost 3 bases and J 4 bases, leaving 9 bases between the germline ends. The DNA for the CDR3 is TGCAGCGTTGACAGGACCGCAGAGACCCAGTACTTC. Protein sequence: CSVDRTAETQYF.

This chain connects TRBV5-1 to TRBJ2-7; possibly TRBD1 or TRBD2 for D (5 bases each). V lost 0 bases and J 3 bases, leaving 16 bases between the germline ends. Germline values: CDR1 SGHRS, CDR2 YFSETQ. The CDR3 is made up of 16 amino acids. The CDR3 sequence: CASSLGTSRDGYEQYF. The CDR3 DNA reads as TGCGCCAGCAGCTTGGGGACAAGCCGGGACGGCTACGAGCAGTACTTC.

About this clonotype itself: With a much larger clone just one base away, this may be a read error. V is TRBV29-1 and J is TRBJ2-3; weak D call: TRBD2 (6 bases). CDR3 length: 13 amino acids. Germline loops: CDR1 SQVTM, CDR2 ANQGSEA. CDR3 DNA sequence: TGCAGCACCCGGGGGTCGGGGATAGGTACGCGGTATTTT. It translates to CSTRGSGIGTRYF.

The chain carries TRBV7-2 and TRBJ1-3; TRBD1 aligns across 9 bases. V lost 2 bases, J lost 0 bases, and 14 bases stayed unmatched. Germline CDR1 SGHTA, CDR2 FQGNSA. The CDR3 length is 20 residues. The CDR3 loop is CASSLSIPTGGRSSGNTIYF. CDR3 nucleotide sequence: TGTGCCAGCAGCTTATCTATTCCTACAGGGGGCCGATCCTCTGGAAACACCATATATTTT. The entire variable domain, with the rest obtained from reference TRBV7-2 and TRBJ1-3, is as follows: GAGVSQSPSNKVTEKGKDVELRCDPISGHTALYWYRQSLGQGLEFLIYFQGNSAPDKSGLPSDRFSAERTGGSVSTLTIQRTQQEDSAVYLCASSLSIPTGGRSSGNTIYFGEGSWLTVV.